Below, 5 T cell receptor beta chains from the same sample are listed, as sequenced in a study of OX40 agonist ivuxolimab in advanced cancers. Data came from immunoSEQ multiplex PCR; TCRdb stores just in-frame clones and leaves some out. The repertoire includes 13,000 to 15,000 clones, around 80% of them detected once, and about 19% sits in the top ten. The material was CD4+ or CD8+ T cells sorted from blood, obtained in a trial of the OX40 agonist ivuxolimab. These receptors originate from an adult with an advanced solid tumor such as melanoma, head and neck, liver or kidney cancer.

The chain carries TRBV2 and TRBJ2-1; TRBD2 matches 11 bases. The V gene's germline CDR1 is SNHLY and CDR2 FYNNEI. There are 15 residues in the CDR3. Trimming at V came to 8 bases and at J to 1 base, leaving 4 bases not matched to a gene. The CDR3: CASLAGGSSYNEQFF. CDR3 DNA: TGTGCCAGCCTAGCGGGAGGTAGTTCCTACAATGAGCAGTTCTTC.

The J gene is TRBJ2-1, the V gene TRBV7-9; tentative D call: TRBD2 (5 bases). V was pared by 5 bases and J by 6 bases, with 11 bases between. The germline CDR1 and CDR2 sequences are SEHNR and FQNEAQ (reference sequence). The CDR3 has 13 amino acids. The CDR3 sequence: CASSLDWVNEQFF. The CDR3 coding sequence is TGTGCCAGCAGCCTGGACTGGGTCAATGAGCAGTTCTTC.

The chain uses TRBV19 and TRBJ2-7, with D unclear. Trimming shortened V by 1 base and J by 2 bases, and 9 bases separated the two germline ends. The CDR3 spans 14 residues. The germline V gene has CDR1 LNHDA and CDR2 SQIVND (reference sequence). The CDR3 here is CASSIAGPAYEQYF. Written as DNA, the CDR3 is TGTGCCAGTAGTATAGCGGGCCCAGCCTACGAGCAGTACTTC.

The CDR3 DNA follows: TGTGCCAGTCGGGGTTTAGCTGAGCAGTTCTTC. Amino acid sequence: CASRGLAEQFF. This chain uses TRBV6-5 with TRBJ2-1; possible D gene TRBD2, 5 bases. Germline V gene lookup returns CDR1 MNHEY and CDR2 SVGAGI. Trimming removed 9 bases from V and 9 bases from J, with 12 bases in between. The length of the CDR3 is 11 residues.

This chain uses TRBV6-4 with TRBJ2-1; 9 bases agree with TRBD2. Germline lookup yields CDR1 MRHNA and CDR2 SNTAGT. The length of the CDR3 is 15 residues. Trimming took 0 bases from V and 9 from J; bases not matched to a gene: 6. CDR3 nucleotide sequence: TGTGCCAGCAGTGACTCTTTAGCGGGAGCAAGTGAGCAGTTCTTC. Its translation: CASSDSLAGASEQFF.